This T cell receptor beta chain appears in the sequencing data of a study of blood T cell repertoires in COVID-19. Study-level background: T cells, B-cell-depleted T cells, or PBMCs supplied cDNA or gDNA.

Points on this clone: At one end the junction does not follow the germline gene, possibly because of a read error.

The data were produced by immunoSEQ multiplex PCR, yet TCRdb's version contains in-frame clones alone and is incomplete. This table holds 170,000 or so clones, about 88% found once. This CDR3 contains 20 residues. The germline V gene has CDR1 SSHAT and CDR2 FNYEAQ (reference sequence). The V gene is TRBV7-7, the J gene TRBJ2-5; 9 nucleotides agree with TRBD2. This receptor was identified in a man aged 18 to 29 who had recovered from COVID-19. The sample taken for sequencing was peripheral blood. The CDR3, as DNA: TGTGCTAGCAGCCGCACACCCGGGACTAGCACCAAAGGGGAACAAGAGACCCAGTACTTC. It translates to CASSRTPGTSTKGEQETQYF.